The 17 T cell receptor beta chains below were found in one sample sequenced in a study of Ad26.COV2.S vaccination and SARS-CoV-2 variants. Treatment meaning: some 19 received Ad26.COV2.S at low or high dose, single or two shots; 5 received placebo; per-sample allocation not given. Samples came from day 63 after the first vaccine or placebo injection. Sequencing used immunoSEQ multiplex PCR; TCRdb keeps in-frame clones, though not all of them. This sample has about 410,000 clones, with about 89% found just once. The specimen was peripheral blood, collected in a trial of Ad26.COV2.S vaccine versus placebo. Receptors were obtained from a person aged 18 to 65 who received the Ad26.COV2.S COVID-19 vaccine or a placebo.

The chain recombines TRBV2 with TRBJ2-3; no clear D gene. The CDR3 is 16 amino acids. V gave up 2 bases and J gave up 1 base, with 13 bases separating them. CDR1 and CDR2 from the germline V gene are SNHLY and FYNNEI. The CDR3, as DNA: TGTGCCAGCAGTGAAAGACTCGTACTACGCACAGATACGCAGTATTTT. Translation gives CASSERLVLRTDTQYF.

On this clone itself: Sequence at one end of the junction differs from germline and may be a read error. CDR3 in amino acids: CASREGLAGSPRF. The CDR3 DNA sequence: TGTGCCAGCAGGGAGGGACTAGCGGGAAGCCCTAGGTTC. The rearrangement links TRBV11-2 to TRBJ2-7; 13 bases are shared with TRBD2. Germline V CDR1 and CDR2: SGHAT, FQNNGV. The CDR3 extends over 13 amino acids.

This clone was detected once. V gene TRBV1 combines with J gene TRBJ2-7; TRBD1, the D gene given by the table, was not confirmed from the DNA. TRBV1 corresponds to a pseudogene. This CDR3 is 20 amino acids long. CDR3 DNA sequence: TGCACCAGCAGCCTACCCGACCGTCACGACAGAGAAGATACCTCCTACGAGCAGTACTTC. It yields the protein CTSSLPDRHDREDTSYEQYF.

This clone was observed a single time. The J gene is TRBJ1-2, the V gene TRBV6-2 or TRBV6-3; D perhaps matches TRBD1 (6 bases). V lost 2 bases and J lost 7, with 23 bases in between. CDR1 MNHEY and CDR2 SVGEGT come from the germline V gene. The CDR3 is 17 amino acids. The CDR3 reads CASSYRNRDTSSRGYTF. The CDR3 region has the DNA TGTGCCAGCAGTTACCGGAACCGGGACACATCTTCACGTGGCTACACCTTC.

This chain links TRBV11-2 with TRBJ2-5, with 7 bases identical to TRBD2. J lost 5 bases, V lost 1 base, and 4 bases had no gene match. This CDR3 is built from 14 residues. The germline gives CDR1 SGHAT, CDR2 FQNNGV. Here the CDR3 reads CASSLGGGEETQYF. The CDR3 DNA is TGTGCCAGCAGCTTAGGTGGGGGGGAGGAGACCCAGTACTTC.

The J gene is TRBJ2-7, the V gene TRBV12-3 or TRBV12-4; D possibly corresponds to TRBD1 (6 bases). This CDR3 is built from 12 residues. The ends were cut back, 6 bases at V and 4 bases at J, with 10 bases in the middle. CDR3 sequence: CASSPRGYEQYF. As DNA, the CDR3 is TGTGCCAGCAGCCCCAGGGGATACGAGCAGTACTTC.

The chain is built from TRBV20-1 and TRBJ1-1, with a weak D call TRBD1 (5 bases). This CDR3 contains 11 residues. Per the germline V gene, CDR1 is DFQATT and CDR2 is SNEGSKA (reference sequence). Trimming removed 5 bases from V and 4 bases from J, with 8 bases in between. The CDR3 spells CSASDSTEAFF. The DNA for the CDR3 is TGCAGTGCTTCCGACAGCACTGAAGCTTTCTTT.

The CDR3 DNA is TGCGCCAGCAGCTTGGGGGACAGGTTGGCGGGGCATTCACCCCTCCACTTT. Protein product: CASSLGDRLAGHSPLHF. J is TRBJ1-6 and V is TRBV5-1; 8 bases fit TRBD1. Per germline, CDR1 SGHRS and CDR2 YFSETQ. The CDR3 has 17 residues. The J segment lost 8 bases and the V segment lost 0 bases, leaving 10 bases of the junction unmatched. Combining the CDR3 with reference TRBV5-1 and TRBJ1-6 gives the whole variable domain KAGVTQTPRYLIKTRGQQVTLSCSPISGHRSVSWYQQTPGQGLQFLFEYFSETQRNKGNFPGRFSGRQFSNSRSEMNVSTLELGDSALYLCASSLGDRLAGHSPLHFGNGTRLTVT.

V and J are TRBV27 and TRBJ2-1, with D perhaps TRBD2 (5 bases). V lost 2 bases to trimming and J lost 11 bases, with 16 bases between them. In germline, CDR1 is MNHEY, CDR2 SMNVEV (reference sequence). The CDR3 extends over 14 amino acids. The CDR3 loop is CASSLGSYNEQQFF. The CDR3 DNA sequence: TGTGCCAGCAGTTTAGGGAGCTACAATGAGCAGCAGTTCTTC.

V gene TRBV3-1 (or the pseudogene TRBV3-2) combines with J gene TRBJ2-7, with D unresolved. Trimming removed 1 base at V and 6 bases at J, with 13 bases between. CDR1 and CDR2 (germline): LGHDT, YNNKEL (reference sequence). This CDR3 comprises 14 residues. CDR3 amino acids: CASSQAQASGEQYF. The DNA of the CDR3 is TGTGCCAGCAGCCAAGCGCAAGCTTCGGGCGAGCAGTACTTC.

The V call is TRBV4-1, the J call TRBJ1-3, with D unresolved. CDR1 is MGHRA, CDR2 YSYEKL, per germline. V shed 0 bases and J shed 6 bases, with 21 bases lying between them. The CDR3 sequence is 18 residues long. This CDR3 is CASSQDVVARGPENTIYF. In nucleotides, the CDR3 is TGCGCCAGCAGCCAAGATGTAGTTGCTAGAGGGCCAGAAAACACCATATATTTT.

This clone showed up just once. V is TRBV4-2 and J is TRBJ2-3, with 12 bases that match TRBD2. Germline V gene sequence: CDR1 LGHNA, CDR2 YNFKEQ. V trimming: 0 bases; J trimming: 2 bases; junction bases outside the gene matches: 6. The CDR3 runs to 18 residues. The CDR3 region is CASSQDRTSGTPTDTQYF. The CDR3 coding sequence is TGTGCCAGCAGCCAAGATAGGACTAGCGGGACCCCCACAGATACGCAGTATTTT.

V and J are TRBV28 and TRBJ1-6; a possible D gene is TRBD1 (5 bases). V was shortened by 8 bases and J by 0 bases, with 14 bases between the two germline ends. The CDR3 consists of 16 residues. CDR1 is MDHEN and CDR2 is SYDVKM in the germline V gene. CDR3 DNA: TGTGCCAGCGGCCCGACCGGGGGCTCCTATAATTCACCCCTCCACTTT. Its translation is CASGPTGGSYNSPLHF.

V is TRBV6-5 and J is TRBJ2-7; D possibly corresponds to TRBD2 (6 bases). CDR1 MNHEY and CDR2 SVGAGI come from the germline V gene. V was shortened by 4 bases and J by 3 bases, with 13 bases between the two germline ends. The CDR3 sequence is 14 residues long. CDR3 DNA sequence: TGTGCCAGCAGTTCCGGCGGGATCCACTACGAGCAGTACTTC. Protein product: CASSSGGIHYEQYF.

This chain connects TRBV19 to TRBJ2-7; D unclear. V dropped 5 bases and J dropped 4 bases, with 6 bases sitting between them. The V gene's germline CDR1 is LNHDA and CDR2 SQIVND (reference sequence). The CDR3 loop spans 11 amino acids. In DNA, the CDR3 is TGTGCCAGTAGTGGCGAATACGAGCAGTACTTC. Its translation: CASSGEYEQYF.

This chain connects TRBV28 to TRBJ2-5; D is ambiguous. The CDR3 consists of 13 residues. Between the trimmed V and J ends, which lost 3 bases and 4 bases, there was a span of 9 bases. Germline V gene sequence: CDR1 MDHEN, CDR2 SYDVKM. The DNA of the CDR3 is TGTGCCAGCAGTTTTGGCCGTGTAGAGACCCAGTACTTC. Protein: CASSFGRVETQYF.

The chain links TRBV11-2 to TRBJ2-1; no firm D call. V was trimmed by 7 bases and J by 5 bases, leaving 12 bases between them. This CDR3 comprises 13 residues. Germline assignment: CDR1 SGHAT and CDR2 FQNNGV. CDR3 DNA sequence: TGTGCCAGCACGCGACCGGCAAACAATGAGCAGTTCTTC. Translation: CASTRPANNEQFF.